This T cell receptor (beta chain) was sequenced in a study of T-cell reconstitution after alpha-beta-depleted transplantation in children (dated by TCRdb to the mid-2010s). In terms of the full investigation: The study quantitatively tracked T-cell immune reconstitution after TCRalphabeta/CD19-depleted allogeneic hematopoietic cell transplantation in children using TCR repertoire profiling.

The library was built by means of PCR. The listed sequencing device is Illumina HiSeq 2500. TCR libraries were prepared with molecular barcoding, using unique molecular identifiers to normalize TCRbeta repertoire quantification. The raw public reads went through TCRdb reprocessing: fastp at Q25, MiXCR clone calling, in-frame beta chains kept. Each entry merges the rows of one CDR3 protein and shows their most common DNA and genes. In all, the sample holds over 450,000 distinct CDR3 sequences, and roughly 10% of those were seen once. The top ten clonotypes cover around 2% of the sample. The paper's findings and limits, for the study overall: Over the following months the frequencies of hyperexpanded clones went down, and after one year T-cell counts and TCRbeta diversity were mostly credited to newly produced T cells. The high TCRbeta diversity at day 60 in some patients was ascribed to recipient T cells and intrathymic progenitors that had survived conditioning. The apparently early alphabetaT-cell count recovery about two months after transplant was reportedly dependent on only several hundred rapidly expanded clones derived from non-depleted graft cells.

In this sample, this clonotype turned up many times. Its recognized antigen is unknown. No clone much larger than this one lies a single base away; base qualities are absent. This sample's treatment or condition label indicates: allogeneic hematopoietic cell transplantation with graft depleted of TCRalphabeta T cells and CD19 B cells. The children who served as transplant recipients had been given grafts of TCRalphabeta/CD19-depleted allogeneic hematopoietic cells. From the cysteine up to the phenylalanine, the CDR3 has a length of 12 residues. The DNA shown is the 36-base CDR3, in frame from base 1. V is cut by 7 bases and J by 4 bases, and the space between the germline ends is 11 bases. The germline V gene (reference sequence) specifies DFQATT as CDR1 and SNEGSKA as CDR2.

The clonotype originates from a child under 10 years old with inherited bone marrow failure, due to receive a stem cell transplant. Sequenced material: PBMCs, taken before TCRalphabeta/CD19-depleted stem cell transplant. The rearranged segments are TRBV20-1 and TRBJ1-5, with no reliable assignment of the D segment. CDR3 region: CSEGLINQPQHF. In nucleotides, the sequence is TGCAGTGAAGGGCTGATTAATCAGCCCCAGCATTTT.